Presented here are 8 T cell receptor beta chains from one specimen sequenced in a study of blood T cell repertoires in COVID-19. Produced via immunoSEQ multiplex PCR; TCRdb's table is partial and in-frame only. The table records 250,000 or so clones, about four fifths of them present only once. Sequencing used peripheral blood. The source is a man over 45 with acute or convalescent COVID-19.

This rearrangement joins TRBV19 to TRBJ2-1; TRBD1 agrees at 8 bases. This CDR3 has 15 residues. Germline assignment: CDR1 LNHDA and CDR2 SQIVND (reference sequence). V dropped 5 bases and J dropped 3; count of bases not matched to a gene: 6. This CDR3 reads CASSPRTGIYNEQFF. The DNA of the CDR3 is TGTGCCAGTAGTCCCCGGACAGGGATCTACAATGAGCAGTTCTTC.

The CDR3 here is CASSGWYRAPGNEQYF. The CDR3 nucleotides are TGTGCCAGCAGTGGATGGTACAGGGCTCCTGGGAACGAGCAGTACTTC. The rearrangement links TRBV6-1 to TRBJ2-7, with D possibly matching TRBD1 (6 bases). The V gene lost 4 bases and the J gene lost 5 bases, with 21 bases spanning the gap. The length of the CDR3 is 16 residues. Germline lookup yields CDR1 MNHNS and CDR2 SASEGT.

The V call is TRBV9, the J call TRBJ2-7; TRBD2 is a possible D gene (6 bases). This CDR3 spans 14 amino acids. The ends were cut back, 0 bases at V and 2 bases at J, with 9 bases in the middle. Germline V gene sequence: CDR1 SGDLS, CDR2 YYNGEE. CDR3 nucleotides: TGTGCCAGCAGCGTAGGGGGGGTACCCTACGAGCAGTACTTC. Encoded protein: CASSVGGVPYEQYF.

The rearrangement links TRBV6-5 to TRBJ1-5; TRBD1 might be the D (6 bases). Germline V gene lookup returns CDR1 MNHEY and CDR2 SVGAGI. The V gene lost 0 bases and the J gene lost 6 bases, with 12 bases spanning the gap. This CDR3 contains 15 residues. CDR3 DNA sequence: TGTGCCAGCAGTTACTCGAGGGGGGGGCGTCAGCCCCAGCATTTT. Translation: CASSYSRGGRQPQHF.

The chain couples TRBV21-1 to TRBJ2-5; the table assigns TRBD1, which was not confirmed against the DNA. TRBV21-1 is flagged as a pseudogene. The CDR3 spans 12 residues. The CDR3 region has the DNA TGTGCCAGCACTTCAGGGGTAGAGACCCAGTACTTC. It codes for CASTSGVETQYF.

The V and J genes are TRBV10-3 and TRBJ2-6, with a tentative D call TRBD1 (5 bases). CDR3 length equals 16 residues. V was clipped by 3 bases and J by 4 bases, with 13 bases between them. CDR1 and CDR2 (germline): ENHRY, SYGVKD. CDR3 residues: CAISEGVGLGANVLTF. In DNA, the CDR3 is TGTGCCATCAGTGAAGGGGTAGGGTTGGGGGCCAACGTCCTGACTTTC.

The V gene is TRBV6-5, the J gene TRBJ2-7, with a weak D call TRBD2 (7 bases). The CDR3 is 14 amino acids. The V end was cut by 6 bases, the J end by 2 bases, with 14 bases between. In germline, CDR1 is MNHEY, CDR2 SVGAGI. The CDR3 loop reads CASSSTGGTYEQYF. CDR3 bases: TGTGCCAGCAGCTCAACGGGGGGCACCTACGAGCAGTACTTC.

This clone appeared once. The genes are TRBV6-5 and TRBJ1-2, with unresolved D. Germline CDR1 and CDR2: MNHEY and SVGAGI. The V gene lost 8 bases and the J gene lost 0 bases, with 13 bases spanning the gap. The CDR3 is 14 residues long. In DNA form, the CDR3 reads TGTGCCAGCCACGAGGGAGGCGCTAACTATGGCTACACCTTC. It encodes CASHEGGANYGYTF.